One and the same sample provided the 14 T cell receptor beta chains below, sequenced in a study of low-dose radiotherapy and immunotherapy resistance in tumors (dated by TCRdb to the early 2020s). The reads were generated on an Illumina HiSeq 2500. First-strand cDNA was synthesized using Superscript III and a set of TRAV- and TRBV-specific primers, so that both TCRalpha and TCRbeta chains were covered. An approximately 19-cycle PCR with Phusion amplified the TCRs, pairing a constant-region primer with the adapter that was attached to the V primers. In TCRdb, the public reads were trimmed at Q25 with fastp and aligned with MiXCR, with productive beta chains retained. Rows merge per CDR3 protein into single entries with the most common DNA and genes. This sample gives 64,000 or so distinct CDR3 sequences in total; less than 40% of them show up just once. The ten largest clonotypes hold around 10% of the sample.

The time point label corresponds to: before trial treatment. Sequencing was performed on PBMCs, taken before treatment. These receptors all come from a female donor with ovarian cancer.

With respect to this clonotype: A much more abundant neighbour one base away suggests this may be a read error. The CDR3 DNA is TGCAGTGCCGCCTCGGGGACCGAGCAGTACTTC. Amino acid sequence: CSAASGTEQYF. The chain couples TRBV20-1 to TRBJ2-7; the D gene could be TRBD1 or TRBD2 (5 bases each). In germline, CDR1 is DFQATT, CDR2 SNEGSKA (reference sequence). V was pared by 6 bases and J by 6 bases, with 12 bases between. The CDR3 sequence is 11 residues long.

This clonotype was seen ten or more times. The genes are TRBV10-2 and TRBJ2-7; 10 nucleotides line up with TRBD2. Losses at the gene ends were 7 bases for V and 2 bases for J; bases not matched to a gene: 14. The CDR3 runs to 17 residues. CDR1 WSHSY and CDR2 SAAADI come from the germline V gene. The CDR3 region has the DNA TGCGCCAGCACGTACCAAAGGGGCCTAGCGGGAGCCTACGAGCAGTACTTC. It codes for CASTYQRGLAGAYEQYF.

Remarks on this clonotype: The CDR3 carries no conserved terminal phenylalanine or tryptophan, so it likely arises from a read error. The DNA is omitted, as the CDR3 cannot be located on it reliably, and the CDR3 follows TCRdb's listing. The chain is built from TRBV7-2 and TRBJ2-2; TRBD1, the D gene given by the table, was not confirmed from the DNA. The CDR3 is 15 amino acids in total, end residues counted. Germline CDR1 and CDR2: SGHTA and FQGNSA. The CDR3 reads CASREGGRTPGSCFL.

This clonotype was observed at least ten times. The chain carries TRBV7-2 and TRBJ2-5; TRBD2 matches 9 bases. The CDR3 loop spans 16 amino acids. After removal of 3 bases from V and 5 bases from J, the junction contained 10 bases not matched to a gene. Germline CDR1 SGHTA, CDR2 FQGNSA. CDR3: CASSLSPASGDETQYF. DNA of the CDR3: TGTGCCAGCAGCTTGTCCCCTGCTAGCGGGGATGAGACCCAGTACTTC.

This clonotype was seen only a few times. The V gene is TRBV4-1, the J gene TRBJ2-1; D could derive from TRBD1 or TRBD2 (5 bases each). The germline V gene has CDR1 MGHRA and CDR2 YSYEKL. This CDR3 is built from 16 residues. The germline V and J ends were trimmed by 0 bases and 2 bases, with 11 bases remaining between them. The CDR3 sequence: CASSQEAPGPYNEQFF. CDR3 in DNA: TGCGCCAGCAGCCAAGAGGCTCCGGGACCCTACAATGAGCAGTTCTTC.

This clonotype was observed at least ten times. The chain has TRBV28 and TRBJ2-7; TRBD2 matches 9 bases. The V segment lost 4 bases and the J segment 2 bases; nucleotides outside the gene matches: 9. The CDR3 runs 16 residues. In germline, CDR1 is MDHEN, CDR2 SYDVKM. This CDR3 reads CASSSLLAGVTYEQYF. The CDR3 coding sequence is TGTGCCAGCAGTTCCCTACTAGCGGGCGTCACCTACGAGCAGTACTTC.

This chain connects TRBV5-1 to TRBJ2-1; 11 bases agree with TRBD2. The CDR3 runs to 15 residues. The germline CDR1 and CDR2 sequences are SGHRS and YFSETQ. V gave up 5 bases and J gave up 6 bases; unmatched junction bases: 7. The CDR3 nucleotides read TGCGCCAGCAGGGCTAGCGGGAGGCTCTTCAATGAGCAGTTCTTC. Protein: CASRASGRLFNEQFF.

There are many counts of this clonotype. The chain uses TRBV5-1 and TRBJ2-1; TRBD2 aligns across 9 bases. V trimming: 7 bases; J trimming: 7 bases; junction bases outside the gene matches: 9. The V gene's germline CDR1 is SGHRS and CDR2 YFSETQ. The CDR3 runs to 14 residues. In nucleotides, the CDR3 is TGCGCCAGCCGTCAGCGGGGGGACACGAATGAGCAGTTCTTC. Encoded protein: CASRQRGDTNEQFF.

This clonotype was seen many times. V usage is TRBV11-2 and J usage is TRBJ2-4; 10 nucleotides match TRBD2. V lost 4 bases, J lost 8 bases, and 8 bases stayed unmatched. Per germline, CDR1 SGHAT and CDR2 FQNNGV. The CDR3 covers 15 residues. CDR3 residues: CASSSGTSEGDIQYF. The CDR3 nucleotides are TGTGCCAGCAGCTCCGGGACTAGCGAAGGAGACATTCAGTACTTC. Variable domain in full (rest from reference TRBV11-2 and TRBJ2-4): EAGVAQSPRYKIIEKRQSVAFWCNPISGHATLYWYQQILGQGPKLLIQFQNNGVVDDSQLPKDRFSAERLKGVDSTLKIQPAKLEDSAVYLCASSSGTSEGDIQYFGAGTRLSVL.

This clonotype counts as medium-sized (0.01 to 0.1%). This chain connects TRBV10-3 to TRBJ2-3, with no clear D. Trimming took off 6 bases at V and 0 bases at J, with 7 bases between the two ends. The CDR3 covers 13 residues. The germline gives CDR1 ENHRY, CDR2 SYGVKD. In DNA, the CDR3 is TGTGCCATCAGCAGCAGCAGCACAGATACGCAGTATTTT. Translation: CAISSSSTDTQYF.

This clonotype was recorded at least ten times. The rearrangement uses TRBV5-1 and TRBJ1-1; D ambiguous. Trimming cost V 4 bases and J 8 bases, with 9 bases left between them. The germline V gene has CDR1 SGHRS and CDR2 YFSETQ. CDR3 length equals 11 residues. CDR3 coding DNA: TGCGCCAGCAGCGCGGACCTCGAAGCTTTCTTT. Amino acid sequence: CASSADLEAFF. Full variable domain (remainder filled in from reference TRBV5-1 and TRBJ1-1): KAGVTQTPRYLIKTRGQQVTLSCSPISGHRSVSWYQQTPGQGLQFLFEYFSETQRNKGNFPGRFSGRQFSNSRSEMNVSTLELGDSALYLCASSADLEAFFGQGTRLTVV.

This sequence joins TRBV5-1 and TRBJ2-2; TRBD1 or TRBD2 may be the D gene (6 bases each). The CDR3 is 16 residues long. The germline V gene has CDR1 SGHRS and CDR2 YFSETQ. Trimming removed 6 bases from V and 5 bases from J, with 20 bases in between. The CDR3 loop reads CASNIPGAEVTGELFF. CDR3 nucleotides: TGCGCCAGCAACATTCCGGGGGCTGAAGTTACCGGGGAGCTGTTTTTT. Full variable domain (missing parts from reference TRBV5-1 and TRBJ2-2): KAGVTQTPRYLIKTRGQQVTLSCSPISGHRSVSWYQQTPGQGLQFLFEYFSETQRNKGNFPGRFSGRQFSNSRSEMNVSTLELGDSALYLCASNIPGAEVTGELFFGEGSRLTVL.

The V gene is TRBV2, the J gene TRBJ2-7; tentatively, D is TRBD1 (6 bases). This CDR3 has 16 amino acids. V was cut by 2 bases and J by 1 base, with 15 bases left in between. Germline CDR1 and CDR2: SNHLY and FYNNEI. The CDR3: CASSERGHLPSYEQYF. The DNA of the CDR3 is TGTGCCAGCAGTGAAAGGGGACACTTACCTTCCTACGAGCAGTACTTC.

The V gene is TRBV29-1, the J gene TRBJ2-1; TRBD1 is a possible D gene (6 bases). Between the trimmed V and J ends, which lost 6 bases and 7 bases, there was a span of 19 bases. Germline V lookup: CDR1 SQVTM, CDR2 ANQGSEA. The CDR3 is 14 residues long. The CDR3 sequence: CSVASGTRGNEQFF. The CDR3 coding sequence is TGCAGCGTGGCCTCCGGGACAAGGGGGAATGAGCAGTTCTTC.